This is a list of T cell receptor beta chains from one sample in a study of blood T cell repertoires in COVID-19. The repertoire was sequenced with immunoSEQ multiplex PCR; TCRdb's copy has only in-frame clones and lacks some. The table has approximately 210,000 clones, 84% seen once; the top ten hold about a fifth. The sample comprised peripheral blood. The receptors derive from a human donor in a cohort sampled during active COVID-19. Each CDR3 is given with its conserved first and last residue. A D gene is named only where the DNA matches it firmly. Clone size is stated in some rows and not others, as once, few, many or a class when expanded.

- - TRBJ1-2 TRBV14 CASSQMVDSPYGYTF TGTGCCAGCAGCCAAATGGTGGACAGTCCCTATGGCTACACCTTC
- - TRBJ2-5 TRBV6-5 CASSYSNRGETQYF TGTGCCAGCAGTTACTCGAATCGGGGAGAGACCCAGTACTTC
- - TRBJ1-4 TRBV5-5 CASSLSGGNNEKLFF TGTGCCAGCAGCTTGTCGGGTGGTAATAATGAAAAACTGTTTTTT
- few TRBJ1-4 TRBV7-8 CASSPPGSGSFGEKLFF TGTGCCAGCAGCCCCCCCGGTAGTGGGAGCTTTGGGGAAAAACTGTTTTTT
TRBD1 - TRBJ1-2 TRBV10-3 CAISEQGPINYGYTF TGTGCCATCAGTGAACAGGGGCCAATTAACTATGGCTACACCTTC
TRBD2 - TRBJ2-3 TRBV5-8 CASSLAFSGSFTDTQYF TGTGCCAGCAGCTTGGCCTTTAGCGGGAGTTTCACAGATACGCAGTATTTT
TRBD1 - TRBJ1-4 TRBV4-2 CASSQDDVGGGNTNEKLFF TGTGCCAGCAGCCAAGATGATGTAGGGGGCGGGAACACTAATGAAAAACTGTTTTTT
- - TRBJ2-2 TRBV6-2/TRBV6-3 CASSLVLIGTGELFF TGTGCCAGCAGTTTGGTACTAATCGGCACCGGGGAGCTGTTTTTT
- many TRBJ2-2 TRBV6-5 CASSLSNTGNRELFF TGTGCCAGCAGCCTCTCAAACACAGGGAACCGGGAGCTGTTTTTT
- - TRBJ2-7 TRBV3-1/TRBV3-2 CASSLRDSYEQYF TGTGCCAGCAGCCTCCGGGACTCCTACGAGCAGTACTTC
- - TRBJ1-2 TRBV30 CAWSVGGPGYTF TGTGCCTGGAGTGTGGGGGGGCCTGGCTACACCTTC
TRBD2 - TRBJ2-1 TRBV6-4 CASSISGNSYNEQFF TGTGCCAGCAGTATTAGCGGGAACTCCTACAATGAGCAGTTCTTC
TRBD2 - TRBJ2-2 TRBV6-5 CASSYSRGGPTGELFF TGTGCCAGCAGTTACTCGCGGGGGGGGCCCACCGGGGAGCTGTTTTTT
TRBD2 - TRBJ2-1 TRBV5-1 CASSLTSGRYNEQFF TGCGCCAGCAGCTTAACTAGCGGACGATACAATGAGCAGTTCTTC
TRBD1 - TRBJ1-1 TRBV28 CASSLIYSGQYTEAFF TGTGCCAGCAGCCTTATATATTCGGGACAGTACACTGAAGCTTTCTTT
- - TRBJ2-3 TRBV9 CASSTRQKYTDTQYF TGTGCCAGCAGCACAAGACAGAAATACACAGATACGCAGTATTTT
TRBD1 - TRBJ1-2 TRBV11-2 CASSSLRDRRRPHYGYTF TGTGCCAGCAGCTCACTGAGGGACAGGAGACGACCCCACTATGGCTACACCTTC
TRBD1 - TRBJ1-5 TRBV9 CASSVALQGDQPQHF TGTGCCAGCAGCGTAGCCCTACAGGGGGATCAGCCCCAGCATTTT